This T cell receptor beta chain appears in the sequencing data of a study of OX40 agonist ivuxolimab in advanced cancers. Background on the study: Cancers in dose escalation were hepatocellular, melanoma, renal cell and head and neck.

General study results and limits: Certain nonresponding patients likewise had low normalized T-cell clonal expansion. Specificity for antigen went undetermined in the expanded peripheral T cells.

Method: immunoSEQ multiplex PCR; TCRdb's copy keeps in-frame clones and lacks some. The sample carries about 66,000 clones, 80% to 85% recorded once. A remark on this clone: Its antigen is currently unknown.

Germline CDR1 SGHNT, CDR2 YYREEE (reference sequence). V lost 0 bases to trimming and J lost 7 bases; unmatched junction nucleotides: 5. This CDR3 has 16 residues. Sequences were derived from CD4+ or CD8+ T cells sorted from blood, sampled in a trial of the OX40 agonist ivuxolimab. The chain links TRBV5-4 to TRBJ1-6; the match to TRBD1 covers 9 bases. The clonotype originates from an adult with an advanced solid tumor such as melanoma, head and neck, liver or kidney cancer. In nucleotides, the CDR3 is TGTGCCAGCAGCTTGGACAGGGGGCCCCCCAATTCACCCCTCCACTTT. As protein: CASSLDRGPPNSPLHF.